A selection of T cell receptor beta chains follows, all from one sample in a study of cytotoxic CD8 clonotypes in ibrutinib-treated CLL. Assay: immunoSEQ multiplex PCR; the TCRdb copy retains only in-frame clones and omits some. The sample lists about 200,000 clones; roughly 65% were seen once. The material was PBMCs, obtained after 12 months of ibrutinib treatment. These receptors were collected from a human donor with chronic lymphocytic leukemia. The CDR3 runs from the conserved cysteine through the conserved F or W. Fields, in order: J gene, V gene, clone size, D gene, CDR3 protein, CDR3 DNA. The D gene is left open where the match is weak. Size is stated for part of the rows, as once, few or many counts, or as a class when the clone is expanded.

TRBJ2-3 | TRBV19 | - | - | CASRSGESDTQYF | TGTGCCAGTAGGAGCGGAGAGTCAGATACGCAGTATTTT
TRBJ2-3 | TRBV28 | - | - | CASRGQVGIGDTQYF | TGTGCCAGCAGAGGTCAGGTCGGGATAGGAGATACGCAGTATTTT
TRBJ2-5 | TRBV5-1 | - | - | CASSLQGRETQYF | TGCGCCAGCAGCTTGCAGGGACGAGAGACCCAGTACTTC
TRBJ1-2 | TRBV21-1 | - | - | CASTRKDRRANYGYTF | TGTGCCAGCACGCGTAAGGACAGGAGAGCTAACTATGGCTACACCTTC
TRBJ1-5 | TRBV30 | - | - | CAWSVGGLDQPQHF | TGTGCCTGGAGTGTAGGAGGGCTCGATCAGCCCCAGCATTTT
TRBJ1-2 | TRBV6-1 | few | TRBD1 | CASIAGQVEYYGYTF | TGTGCCAGCATTGCCGGACAGGTAGAATACTATGGCTACACCTTC
TRBJ2-7 | TRBV6-1 | few | TRBD1 | CASSDKTGGYEQYF | TGTGCCAGCAGTGACAAGACAGGGGGGTACGAGCAGTACTTC
TRBJ1-2 | TRBV30 | - | - | CAWSVSGPARGGYTF | TGTGCCTGGAGTGTCTCAGGCCCCGCAAGGGGTGGCTACACCTTC
TRBJ1-6 | TRBV6-5 | - | - | CASSYSHGRGGSPLHF | TGTGCCAGCAGTTACTCTCACGGCAGAGGCGGCTCACCCCTCCACTTT
TRBJ1-1 | TRBV5-6 | - | - | CASSLQGHLNTEAFF | TGTGCCAGCAGCTTGCAGGGACATCTGAACACTGAAGCTTTCTTT
TRBJ2-5 | TRBV29-1 | - | - | CSVEEAEGVKTQYF | TGCAGCGTTGAAGAGGCGGAGGGTGTAAAGACCCAGTACTTC
TRBJ1-2 | TRBV5-4 | - | TRBD1 | CASSPSAGGTYGYTF | TGTGCCAGCAGCCCATCGGCAGGGGGGACATATGGCTACACCTTC
TRBJ2-1 | TRBV7-3 | - | TRBD2 | CASSPKGLAGASYNEQFF | TGTGCCAGCAGCCCTAAGGGACTAGCGGGAGCGTCCTACAATGAGCAGTTCTTC
TRBJ1-5 | TRBV6-1 | - | - | CASRPFQPQHF | TGTGCCAGCAGGCCTTTTCAGCCCCAGCATTTT
TRBJ2-4 | TRBV7-3 | - | - | CASSPQGAVAKNIQYF | TGTGCCAGCAGCCCGCAGGGCGCCGTGGCCAAAAACATTCAGTACTTC
TRBJ2-7 | TRBV5-6 | - | - | CASSLDIRNEQYF | TGTGCCAGCAGCTTGGACATTAGGAACGAGCAGTACTTC
TRBJ2-1 | TRBV27 | - | - | CASIRRAAREGYNEQFF | TGTGCCAGCATCCGTCGCGCAGCGCGCGAGGGATACAATGAGCAGTTCTTC
TRBJ1-1 | TRBV6-5 | - | - | CASSYGGATEAFF | TGTGCCAGCAGTTACGGGGGGGCGACTGAAGCTTTCTTT
TRBJ2-3 | TRBV19 | - | TRBD2 | CASSISSGGHTDTQYF | TGTGCCAGTAGTATTAGTAGCGGGGGCCACACAGATACGCAGTATTTT
TRBJ2-3 | TRBV30 | - | - | CAWSVDHTTDTQYF | TGTGCCTGGAGTGTGGACCACACCACAGATACGCAGTATTTT
TRBJ1-2 | TRBV18 | - | - | CASSPQGPSGYTF | TGTGCCAGCTCGCCCCAGGGGCCCAGCGGCTACACCTTC
TRBJ2-5 | TRBV7-2 | - | - | CASSLLTGMKTQYF | TGTGCCAGCAGCCTACTTACAGGGATGAAGACCCAGTACTTC
TRBJ1-1 | TRBV30 | few | - | CAWSVGGYTEAFF | TGTGCCTGGAGTGTAGGGGGGTACACTGAAGCTTTCTTT
TRBJ1-5 | TRBV2 | - | - | CASSVGQISNQPQHF | TGTGCCAGCAGTGTTGGACAAATTAGCAATCAGCCCCAGCATTTT
TRBJ2-5 | TRBV7-9 | - | - | CASSPEGGETQYF | TGTGCCAGCAGCCCAGAAGGTGGGGAGACCCAGTACTTC
TRBJ1-1 | TRBV27 | - | TRBD1 | CASSLYSGQGEAFF | TGTGCCAGCAGTTTATATTCCGGACAGGGTGAAGCTTTCTTT
TRBJ2-2 | TRBV7-9 | - | - | CASSMGPLNTGELFF | TGTGCCAGCAGCATGGGACCTCTGAACACCGGGGAGCTGTTTTTT
TRBJ1-2 | TRBV7-9 | - | - | CASSHGQNYGYTF | TGTGCCAGCAGCCACGGACAGAACTATGGCTACACCTTC
TRBJ2-5 | TRBV6-6 | - | TRBD2 | CASTMGGGQETQYF | TGTGCCAGCACCATGGGCGGGGGCCAAGAGACCCAGTACTTC
TRBJ2-6 | TRBV7-2 | few | - | CASSLGPAAGANVLTF | TGTGCCAGCAGCTTAGGGCCAGCGGCTGGGGCCAACGTCCTGACTTTC
TRBJ2-6 | TRBV19 | - | - | CASSISGAGANVLTF | TGTGCCAGTAGTATCTCAGGGGCTGGGGCCAACGTCCTGACTTTC
TRBJ2-1 | TRBV4-3 | - | TRBD2 | CASSQDDVGEGSGKGEQFF | TGCGCCAGCAGCCAAGACGACGTAGGGGAGGGCTCTGGGAAGGGTGAGCAGTTCTTC
TRBJ2-2 | TRBV7-3 | - | - | CASSALATGELFF | TGTGCCAGCAGCGCCCTAGCGACCGGGGAGCTGTTTTTT
TRBJ2-2 | TRBV7-7 | - | - | CASTPHVTTTGELFF | TGTGCTAGCACCCCACATGTGACAACTACCGGGGAGCTGTTTTTT
TRBJ1-4 | TRBV6-5 | - | TRBD1 | CASRTGQGASEKLFF | TGTGCCAGCAGGACCGGACAGGGGGCTTCGGAAAAACTGTTTTTT
TRBJ1-1 | TRBV9 | few | TRBD1 | CASSAQGDTEAFF | TGTGCCAGCAGCGCGCAGGGGGACACTGAAGCTTTCTTT
TRBJ2-5 | TRBV29-1 | - | - | CSSRWGSQETQYF | TGCAGCTCCCGGTGGGGCAGCCAAGAGACCCAGTACTTC
TRBJ2-1 | TRBV2 | - | TRBD2 | CASSGDAGGPNEQFF | TGTGCCAGCAGTGGCGACGCGGGAGGGCCAAATGAGCAGTTCTTC
TRBJ1-5 | TRBV7-2 | few | - | CASSYSGNQPQHF | TGTGCCAGCAGCTACAGCGGAAATCAGCCCCAGCATTTT
TRBJ2-3 | TRBV28 | - | TRBD2 | CASSHAGLAGDSSTDTQYF | TGTGCCAGCAGTCATGCAGGACTAGCGGGAGATTCTAGCACAGATACGCAGTATTTT
TRBJ2-7 | TRBV29-1 | few | TRBD1 | CSVQGTGQDEQYF | TGCAGCGTTCAAGGGACAGGGCAGGACGAGCAGTACTTC
TRBJ1-3 | TRBV18 | - | - | CASSPPIASGNTIYF | TGTGCCAGCTCACCACCGATAGCCTCTGGAAACACCATATATTTT
TRBJ2-3 | TRBV30 | - | - | CAWRPNRGTDTQYF | TGTGCCTGGAGACCAAATCGGGGCACAGATACGCAGTATTTT
TRBJ2-1 | TRBV7-6 | few | - | CASSFYGANEQFF | TGTGCCAGCAGCTTTTATGGGGCCAATGAGCAGTTCTTC
TRBJ1-6 | TRBV7-9 | - | - | CASRTNREVNSPLHF | TGTGCCAGCAGAACAAATCGCGAGGTTAATTCACCCCTCCACTTT
TRBJ2-7 | TRBV6-6 | - | TRBD1 | CASSDSPGTAEQYF | TGTGCCAGCAGTGACAGCCCCGGGACAGCCGAGCAGTACTTC
TRBJ1-1 | TRBV11-3 | - | TRBD1 | CASSSGGTNTEAFF | TGTGCCAGCAGCTCAGGGGGTACGAACACTGAAGCTTTCTTT
TRBJ1-5 | TRBV2 | - | - | CASRRDGSNQPQHF | TGTGCCAGCAGGAGGGACGGTAGCAATCAGCCCCAGCATTTT
TRBJ1-5 | TRBV15 | - | TRBD1 | CATSIYGGQGPTTKHF | TGTGCCACCAGCATCTACGGGGGACAGGGGCCCACGACAAAGCATTTT
TRBJ2-1 | TRBV11-3 | - | - | CASSLDSRDEQFF | TGTGCCAGCAGCTTAGATTCCCGCGATGAGCAGTTCTTC
TRBJ1-1 | TRBV4-2 | - | - | CASSQDQGRNTEAFF | TGTGCCAGCAGCCAAGATCAGGGGAGAAACACTGAAGCTTTCTTT
TRBJ1-1 | TRBV2 | - | TRBD1 | CASKRQGFNTEAFF | TGTGCCAGTAAGAGACAGGGATTTAACACTGAAGCTTTCTTT